The present entry profiles one TCR beta chain with its context. What it binds is not known. The source of the sample is a study of T-cell memory formation after mild COVID-19. The overall study: The TCR clusters were mostly specific to one donor. Study-wide results and limits: Mostly located in CM and EM were contracting CD4+ clones, with contracting CD8+ clones located in EMRA. Later expanders leaned toward CD4+, whereas clones contracting from day 15 to 85 were balanced CD4/CD8.

One entry per CDR3 protein results from TCRdb running MiXCR on the 5' RACE reads. The data contain about 340,000 distinct CDR3 sequences, around 15% of them singletons. This CDR3 contains 16 residues. V shed 4 bases, J shed 2 bases, and the junction held 9 bases outside the gene matches. The TCR sequence derives from a man between 18 and 35 years old who had mild COVID-19 (a few samples of this study predate the infection). Cell type and time point are not known. The J gene is TRBJ1-2, the V gene TRBV12-3 or TRBV12-4; 8 bases are a match to TRBD1. Sequenced input: PBMCs or a T cell subset sorted from them (not recorded which). The CDR3 sequence: CASSYVDRGRNYGYTF. CDR3 DNA: TGTGCCAGCAGTTATGTCGACAGGGGCCGGAACTATGGCTACACCTTC.